Presented here are 20 T cell receptor beta chains from one specimen sequenced in a study of T-cell memory formation after mild COVID-19 (dated by TCRdb to 2020 to 2023). The library relied on 5' RACE. Instrument on record: Illumina NovaSeq 6000. Using fastp trimming at Q25 and MiXCR clonotype assembly, TCRdb reanalyzed the public sequencing data and kept in-frame beta chains. Entries are consolidated by CDR3 protein sequence, retaining the most common genes and DNA. Across this sample there are under 350,000 distinct CDR3 sequences, with around 15% seen only once. The top ten hold roughly 20% of the sample. The sequenced sample was PBMCs or a T cell subset sorted from them (not recorded which). The receptors stem from a man aged 18 to 30 who had mild COVID-19 (a few samples of this study predate the infection). The sample titles of this study are shuffled in the database, so cell type and time point are left out; the donor was told from shared clones.

The V and J genes are TRBV7-2 and TRBJ2-1; D is possibly TRBD2 (6 bases). Trimming removed 5 bases from V and 0 bases from J, with 17 bases in between. Germline-derived CDR1 and CDR2 are SGHTA and FQGNSA. CDR3 length equals 17 residues. The CDR3 is CASSGGPSAVSYNEQFF. CDR3 nucleotide sequence: TGTGCCAGCAGCGGGGGACCTAGCGCCGTCTCCTACAATGAGCAGTTCTTC.

This clonotype has just a few counts. V and J are TRBV29-1 and TRBJ2-1; unclear D gene. CDR3 length: 12 amino acids. V was pared by 3 bases and J by 7 bases, with 10 bases between. Germline assignment: CDR1 SQVTM and CDR2 ANQGSEA. The CDR3: CSVDQDWNEQFF. For the CDR3, the DNA is TGCAGCGTTGACCAAGACTGGAATGAGCAGTTCTTC.

The rearrangement uses TRBV27 and TRBJ2-5; perhaps D is TRBD1 or TRBD2 (5 bases each). The V end lost 10 bases, the J end lost 7 bases, and 19 bases lay between the germline ends. CDR1 MNHEY and CDR2 SMNVEV come from the germline V gene (reference sequence). CDR3 size: 13 residues. The CDR3 bases are TGTGCCACCCGCCGGGGCCCTGAGGGGACCCAGTACTTC. Protein: CATRRGPEGTQYF.

The chain carries TRBV3-1 and TRBJ1-6, with 8 nucleotides matching TRBD1. V lost 5 bases, J lost 7 bases, and 4 bases stayed unmatched. CDR3 length equals 14 residues. Germline V gene sequence: CDR1 LGHDT, CDR2 YNNKEL (reference sequence). The CDR3 is CASSAGDRNSPLHF. CDR3 DNA sequence: TGTGCCAGCAGCGCCGGGGACAGGAATTCACCCCTCCACTTT.

In this sample, this clonotype turned up a few times. Written as DNA, the CDR3 is TGTGCCAGCAGTTACGGAGGAGGTAGCGGGGAGGAAAACATTCAGTACTTC. It encodes CASSYGGGSGEENIQYF. The chain carries TRBV6-2 or TRBV6-3 and TRBJ2-4; 8 nucleotides agree with TRBD2. The CDR3 totals 17 residues. Trimming removed 2 bases from V and 5 bases from J; junction bases left unmatched: 11. Looked up from germline, CDR1 is MNHEY and CDR2 is SVGEGT.

The chain links TRBV4-3 to TRBJ2-1, with 9 positions matching TRBD1. Germline CDR1 reads LGHNA; CDR2 reads YSLEER. This CDR3 comprises 15 residues. The V gene end was trimmed by 4 bases and the J gene end by 4 bases; junction bases not matched to a gene: 5. The CDR3 DNA sequence: TGCGCCAGCAGCCGGAGGGGGACAGGGTACAATGAGCAGTTCTTC. As protein: CASSRRGTGYNEQFF.

The chain is built from TRBV3-1 and TRBJ2-5; D is possibly TRBD1 or TRBD2 (5 bases each). CDR1 is LGHDT and CDR2 is YNNKEL in the germline V gene (reference sequence). With 5 bases removed from V and 4 bases from J, the gap between germline ends came to 14 bases. The length of the CDR3 is 14 residues. The CDR3 reads CASSNSGTGETQYF. The CDR3 DNA reads as TGTGCCAGCAGCAACTCCGGGACGGGAGAGACCCAGTACTTC.

This clonotype has a count of ten or more. This rearrangement joins TRBV5-1 to TRBJ1-1; D is unresolved. The V and J ends lost 3 bases and 5 bases respectively, with 11 bases between them. Germline CDR1 and CDR2: SGHRS and YFSETQ. The CDR3 loop spans 13 amino acids. The CDR3 DNA reads TGCGCCAGCAGCTCCGTCCTGGAAACTGAAGCTTTCTTT. This encodes CASSSVLETEAFF.

This clonotype was found a few times. This sequence joins TRBV7-3 and TRBJ2-5, with D perhaps TRBD1 (6 bases). Trimming took off 4 bases at V and 5 bases at J, with 14 bases between the two ends. The length of the CDR3 is 14 residues. CDR1 is SGHTA, CDR2 FQGTGA, per germline. The CDR3 nucleotides are TGTGCCAGCAGCTATCAGGGGAGTAGGGAGACCCAGTACTTC. This codes for CASSYQGSRETQYF.

The rearrangement uses TRBV6-6 and TRBJ1-3; D is perhaps TRBD1 (6 bases). Trimming shortened V by 6 bases and J by 2 bases, and 8 bases separated the two germline ends. In germline, CDR1 is MNHNY, CDR2 SVGAGI (reference sequence). The CDR3 covers 13 residues. CDR3 DNA sequence: TGTGCCAGCAGCACAGGGACTGGAAACACCATATATTTT. Its translation is CASSTGTGNTIYF.

The sample holds a few counts of this clonotype. The CDR3 loop is CASSQEDGGPPDPQHF. CDR3 nucleotides: TGCGCCAGCAGCCAAGAGGATGGGGGGCCCCCGGACCCCCAGCATTTT. The chain carries TRBV4-3 and TRBJ1-5; TRBD1 might be the D (6 bases). The V gene's germline CDR1 is LGHNA and CDR2 YSLEER. This CDR3 contains 16 residues. The ends were cut back, 0 bases at V and 10 bases at J, with 19 bases in the middle.

This clonotype was seen a few times. V usage is TRBV5-1 and J usage is TRBJ2-3; 8 positions agree with TRBD1. From germline, CDR1 is SGHRS and CDR2 YFSETQ. The CDR3 runs 19 residues. J gave up 6 bases and V 4 bases, and 22 bases lay outside the gene matches. DNA for the CDR3: TGCGCCAGCAGCGGGGCGGGACAGGTATCGAATAGGGATCGCGATACGCAGTATTTT. Protein: CASSGAGQVSNRDRDTQYF.

This clonotype was counted only a few times. V usage is TRBV4-1 and J usage is TRBJ2-5; TRBD2 aligns across 12 bases. CDR3 length: 16 residues. Germline CDR1 reads MGHRA; CDR2 reads YSYEKL. With V trimmed by 3 bases and J by 1 base, 3 bases remained unmatched. This CDR3 is CASSHPSGGAQETQYF. Here the CDR3 DNA reads TGCGCCAGCAGCCACCCTAGCGGGGGGGCCCAAGAGACCCAGTACTTC.

V usage is TRBV2 and J usage is TRBJ2-3, with TRBD2 as a possible D gene (6 bases). This CDR3 region has 16 residues. Trimming removed 3 bases at V and 0 bases at J, with 13 bases between. The germline V gene encodes CDR1 SNHLY and CDR2 FYNNEI. This CDR3 reads CASSDWGDPSTDTQYF. In DNA form, the CDR3 reads TGTGCCAGCAGTGATTGGGGGGACCCTAGCACAGATACGCAGTATTTT.

This rearrangement joins TRBV20-1 to TRBJ2-5; 8 bases agree with TRBD1. V lost 6 bases, J lost 1 base, and 7 bases stayed unmatched. This CDR3 is 14 amino acids long. Germline V gene sequence: CDR1 DFQATT, CDR2 SNEGSKA (reference sequence). CDR3 in DNA: TGCAGTGCGGGGAGGACAGGGTCCCAAGAGACCCAGTACTTC. Its protein is CSAGRTGSQETQYF.

The genes are TRBV6-5 and TRBJ1-1, with TRBD1 matching 7 bases. CDR3 size: 14 residues. With V trimmed by 6 bases and J by 1 base, 5 bases remained unmatched. Germline CDR1 and CDR2: MNHEY and SVGAGI. This chain's CDR3 is CASSTDRRNTEAFF. Written as DNA, the CDR3 is TGTGCCAGCAGCACGGACAGGAGGAACACTGAAGCTTTCTTT.

V is TRBV7-2 and J is TRBJ1-2; D perhaps matches TRBD1 (6 bases). This CDR3 is built from 13 residues. With 8 bases removed from V and 5 bases from J, the gap between germline ends came to 15 bases. The germline V gene encodes CDR1 SGHTA and CDR2 FQGNSA. The CDR3 here is CASGITGIYGYTF. CDR3 nucleotides: TGTGCCAGCGGCATCACAGGGATATATGGCTACACCTTC.

The chain has TRBV30 and TRBJ1-5; D might be TRBD1 (5 bases). Trimming took off 5 bases at V and 7 bases at J, with 15 bases between the two ends. CDR1 and CDR2 (germline): GTSNPN, SVGIG (reference sequence). This CDR3 is built from 13 residues. The CDR3 DNA sequence: TGTGCCTGGGGGACCGGGGCAGGACAGCCCCAGCATTTT. Its protein is CAWGTGAGQPQHF.

This chain uses TRBV28 with TRBJ2-2; 9 bases align to TRBD1. Trimming took 6 bases from V and 4 from J; bases not matched to a gene: 6. This CDR3 region has 15 residues. The germline V gene encodes CDR1 MDHEN and CDR2 SYDVKM. This CDR3 reads CASRTGGAGTGELFF. CDR3 bases: TGTGCCAGCAGGACAGGGGGGGCGGGCACCGGGGAGCTGTTTTTT.

This clonotype showed up just a few times. CDR3 amino acids: CASSGRQILIEAFF. The CDR3 nucleotides are TGCGCCAGCAGTGGGAGACAGATTCTGATTGAAGCTTTCTTT. The chain recombines TRBV10-2 with TRBJ1-1; TRBD1 is a possible D gene (5 bases). The CDR3 contains 14 residues. V was clipped by 4 bases and J by 7 bases, with 16 bases between them. From germline, CDR1 is WSHSY and CDR2 SAAADI.